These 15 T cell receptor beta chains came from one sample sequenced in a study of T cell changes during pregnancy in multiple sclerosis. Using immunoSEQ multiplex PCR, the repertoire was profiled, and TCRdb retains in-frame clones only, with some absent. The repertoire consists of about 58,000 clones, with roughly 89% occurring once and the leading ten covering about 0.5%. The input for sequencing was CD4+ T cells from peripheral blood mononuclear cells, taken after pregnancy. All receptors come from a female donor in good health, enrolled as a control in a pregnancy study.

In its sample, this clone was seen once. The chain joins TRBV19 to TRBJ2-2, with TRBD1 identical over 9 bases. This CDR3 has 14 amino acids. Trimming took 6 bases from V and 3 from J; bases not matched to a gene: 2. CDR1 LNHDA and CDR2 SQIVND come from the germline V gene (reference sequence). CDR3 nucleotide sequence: TGTGCCAGTAGAGACAGGGGGGACACCGGGGAGCTGTTTTTT. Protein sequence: CASRDRGDTGELFF.

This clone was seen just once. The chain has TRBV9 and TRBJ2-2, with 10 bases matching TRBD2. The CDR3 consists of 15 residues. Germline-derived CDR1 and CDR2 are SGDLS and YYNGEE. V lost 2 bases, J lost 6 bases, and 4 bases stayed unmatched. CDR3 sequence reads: CASSVLSGGAGELFF. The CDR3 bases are TGTGCCAGCAGCGTCTTAAGCGGGGGGGCCGGGGAGCTGTTTTTT.

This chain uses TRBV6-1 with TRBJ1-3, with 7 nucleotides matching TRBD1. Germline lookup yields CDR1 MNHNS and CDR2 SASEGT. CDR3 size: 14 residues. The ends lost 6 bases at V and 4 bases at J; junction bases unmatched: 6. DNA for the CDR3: TGTGCCAGCAGAGAAAGGGGGCAGGGAAACACCATATATTTT. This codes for CASRERGQGNTIYF.

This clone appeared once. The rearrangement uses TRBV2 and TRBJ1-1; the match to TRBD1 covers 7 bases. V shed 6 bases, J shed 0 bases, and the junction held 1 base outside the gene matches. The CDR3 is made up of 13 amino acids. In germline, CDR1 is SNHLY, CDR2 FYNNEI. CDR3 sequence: CASRGQLNTEAFF. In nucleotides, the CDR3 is TGTGCCAGCAGGGGACAGCTGAACACTGAAGCTTTCTTT.

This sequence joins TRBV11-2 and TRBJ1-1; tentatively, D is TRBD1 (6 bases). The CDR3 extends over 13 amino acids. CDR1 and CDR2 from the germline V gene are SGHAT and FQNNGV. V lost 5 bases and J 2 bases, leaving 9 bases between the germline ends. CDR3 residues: CASSLQGNTEAFF. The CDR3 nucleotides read TGTGCCAGCAGCCTACAGGGTAACACTGAAGCTTTCTTT.

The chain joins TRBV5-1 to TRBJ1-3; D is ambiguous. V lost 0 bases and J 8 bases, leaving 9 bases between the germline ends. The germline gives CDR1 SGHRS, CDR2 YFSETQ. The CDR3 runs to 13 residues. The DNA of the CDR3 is TGCGCCAGCAGCTTGGCCAGGCGCGACACCATATATTTT. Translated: CASSLARRDTIYF.

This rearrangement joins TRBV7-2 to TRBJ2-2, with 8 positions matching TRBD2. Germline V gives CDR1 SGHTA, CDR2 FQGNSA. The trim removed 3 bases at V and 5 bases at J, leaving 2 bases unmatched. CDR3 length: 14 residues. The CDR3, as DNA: TGTGCCAGCAGCTTCCAGCGGGGGACCGGGGAGCTGTTTTTT. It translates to CASSFQRGTGELFF.

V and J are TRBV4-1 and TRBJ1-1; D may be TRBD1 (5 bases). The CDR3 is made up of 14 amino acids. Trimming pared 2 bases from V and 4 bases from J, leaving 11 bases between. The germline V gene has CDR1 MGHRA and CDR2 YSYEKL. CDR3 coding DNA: TGCGCCAGCAGCCAACTTCTTAGGGGCACTGAAGCTTTCTTT. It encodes CASSQLLRGTEAFF.

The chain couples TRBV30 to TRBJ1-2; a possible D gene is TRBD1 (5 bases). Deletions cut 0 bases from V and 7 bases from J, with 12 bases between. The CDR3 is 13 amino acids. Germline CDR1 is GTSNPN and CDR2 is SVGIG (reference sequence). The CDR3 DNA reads TGTGCCTGGAGTGTACCCGGGGGTGGTGGCTACACCTTC. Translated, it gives CAWSVPGGGGYTF.

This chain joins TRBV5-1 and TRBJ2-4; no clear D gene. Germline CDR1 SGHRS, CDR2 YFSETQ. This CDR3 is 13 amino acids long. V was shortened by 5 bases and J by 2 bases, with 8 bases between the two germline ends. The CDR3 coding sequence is TGCGCCAGCAGGAGAGGATCCAAAAACATTCAGTACTTC. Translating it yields CASRRGSKNIQYF.

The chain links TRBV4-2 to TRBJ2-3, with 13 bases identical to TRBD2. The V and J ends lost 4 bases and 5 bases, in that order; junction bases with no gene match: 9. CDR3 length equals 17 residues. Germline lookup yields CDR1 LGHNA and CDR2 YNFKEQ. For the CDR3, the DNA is TGTGCCAGCAGCCCCCAGTGGACTAGCGGGGGAGGAGATACGCAGTATTTT. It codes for CASSPQWTSGGGDTQYF.

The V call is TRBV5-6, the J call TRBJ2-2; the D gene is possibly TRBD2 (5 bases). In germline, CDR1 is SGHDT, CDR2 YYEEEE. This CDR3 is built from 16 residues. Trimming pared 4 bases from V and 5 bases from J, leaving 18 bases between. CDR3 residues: CASSVLLGPGTGELFF. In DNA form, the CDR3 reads TGTGCCAGCAGCGTCCTTCTGGGCCCGGGGACCGGGGAGCTGTTTTTT.

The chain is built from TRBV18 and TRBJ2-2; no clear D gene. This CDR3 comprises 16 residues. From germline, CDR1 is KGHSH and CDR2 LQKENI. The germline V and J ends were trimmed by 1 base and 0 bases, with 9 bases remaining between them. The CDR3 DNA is TGTGCCAGCTCACCACTCGCTATGGCGAACACCGGGGAGCTGTTTTTT. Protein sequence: CASSPLAMANTGELFF.

CDR3 loop: CASSYRDFFTDTQYF. CDR3 sequence (DNA): TGTGCCAGCAGCTACCGGGACTTCTTCACAGATACGCAGTATTTT. V usage is TRBV7-2 and J usage is TRBJ2-3, with D possibly being TRBD2 (6 bases). CDR1 is SGHTA and CDR2 is FQGNSA in the germline V gene. Trimming took 4 bases from V and 2 from J, leaving 13 bases between them. The CDR3 consists of 15 residues.

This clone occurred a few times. The CDR3 reads CATSRTGTAYGYTF. CDR3 coding DNA: TGTGCCACCAGCAGGACCGGGACAGCATATGGCTACACCTTC. The chain joins TRBV15 to TRBJ1-2; TRBD1 aligns across 7 bases. The trim removed 3 bases at V and 5 bases at J, leaving 6 bases unmatched. The germline V gene encodes CDR1 LNHNV and CDR2 YYDKDF (reference sequence). The CDR3 consists of 14 residues. The full variable domain, its missing parts supplied by reference TRBV15 and TRBJ1-2, is DAMVIQNPRYQVTQFGKPVTLSCSQTLNHNVMYWYQQKSSQAPKLLFHYYDKDFNNEADTPDNFQSRRPNTSFCFLDIRSPGLGDTAMYLCATSRTGTAYGYTFGSGTRLTVV.